The present T cell receptor (beta chain) was sequenced within a study of cytomegalovirus exposure and HLA in healthy donors. Clones were read by immunoSEQ multiplex PCR, and TCRdb kept only the in-frame ones, dropping some. The data contain about 170,000 clones, roughly nine tenths of them singletons. V lost 5 bases to trimming and J lost 6 bases, with 8 bases between them. The V gene's germline CDR1 is SGHTA and CDR2 FQGNSA. This CDR3 has 12 residues. The origin of this receptor is a man between 18 and 29 years old in good health and CMV-seropositive. Sequenced sample: PBMCs. The chain combines TRBV7-2 with TRBJ1-3; tentatively, D is TRBD1 (5 bases). In DNA, the CDR3 is TGTGCCAGCAGCCAAGGGGTAAACACCATATATTTT. Its translation is CASSQGVNTIYF.